A selection of T cell receptor beta chains follows, all from one sample in a study of T cell changes during pregnancy in multiple sclerosis. Clones were sequenced by immunoSEQ multiplex PCR, and TCRdb holds only the in-frame ones, with some missing. Of 65,000 to 85,000 clones in the sample, around nine tenths are singletons; the top ten hold 0.2% to 0.25%. The sample in question was CD4+ T cells from peripheral blood mononuclear cells, obtained before pregnancy. The receptors derive from a female donor with multiple sclerosis, enrolled in a pregnancy study. CDR3s include the opening cysteine and the closing phenylalanine or tryptophan. The D gene is left open where the match is weak. Size is stated for part of the rows, as once, few or many counts, or as a class when the clone is expanded.

d_call	v_call	clone_size	j_call	cdr3_aa	cdr3_nt
NA	TRBV9	NA	TRBJ2-1	CASSGNGLSSYNEQFF	TGTGCCAGCAGCGGAAACGGACTAAGCTCCTACAATGAGCAGTTCTTC
NA	TRBV6-6	NA	TRBJ2-7	CASKGGYEQYF	TGTGCCAGCAAGGGGGGGTACGAGCAGTACTTC
TRBD1	TRBV5-4	NA	TRBJ1-2	CASSVGTGVSIYGYTF	TGTGCCAGCAGCGTCGGGACAGGGGTCTCTATTTATGGCTACACCTTC
NA	TRBV6-5	NA	TRBJ2-5	CASSYSGVGWRETQYF	TGTGCCAGCAGTTACTCGGGCGTAGGATGGAGGGAGACCCAGTACTTC
NA	TRBV18	NA	TRBJ2-2	CASSPLREGTGELFF	TGTGCCAGCTCACCACTGAGGGAAGGAACCGGGGAGCTGTTTTTT
TRBD1	TRBV23-1	NA	TRBJ2-7	CASSQIMLRTGGNYEQYF	TGCGCCAGCAGTCAAATTATGCTTCGGACAGGGGGAAACTACGAGCAGTACTTC
TRBD1	TRBV6-4	NA	TRBJ2-7	CASSDRDSSYEQYF	TGTGCCAGCAGTGACCGGGACAGCTCCTACGAGCAGTACTTC
NA	TRBV20-1	NA	TRBJ2-7	CSARATYEQYF	TGCAGTGCTAGAGCTACCTACGAGCAGTACTTC
TRBD1	TRBV5-1	NA	TRBJ1-1	CASSVGTGGNTEAFF	TGCGCCAGCAGCGTGGGGACAGGAGGTAACACTGAAGCTTTCTTT
NA	TRBV18	NA	TRBJ1-4	CASSLEISTNEKLFF	TGTGCCAGCTCACTTGAGATTTCAACTAATGAAAAACTGTTTTTT
NA	TRBV5-1	few	TRBJ2-3	CASNLDSNTDTQYF	TGCGCCAGCAACCTGGACTCCAACACAGATACGCAGTATTTT
TRBD1	TRBV29-1	NA	TRBJ2-5	CSVERGRQETQYF	TGCAGCGTTGAAAGGGGGCGCCAAGAGACCCAGTACTTC
TRBD1	TRBV5-1	NA	TRBJ1-1	CASSSGGRVTEAFF	TGCGCCAGCAGCTCAGGGGGTCGGGTCACTGAAGCTTTCTTT